This TCR beta chain was identified during a study of OX40 agonist ivuxolimab in advanced cancers. About the study: Every patient in dose escalation had hepatocellular carcinoma, melanoma, renal cell or head and neck cancer. Earlier anti-PD-1, anti-PD-L1 or anti-CTLA-4 therapy was permitted; about 38% had received some.

If patients had autoimmune disease history or systemic immunosuppression, they were excluded. Clones were sequenced by immunoSEQ multiplex PCR, and TCRdb holds only the in-frame ones, with some missing. The table includes about 99,000 clones, roughly 94% detected once. The sequenced sample was CD4+ or CD8+ T cells sorted from blood, obtained in a trial of the OX40 agonist ivuxolimab. The receptor's source is an adult with an advanced solid tumor such as melanoma, head and neck, liver or kidney cancer.

DNA of the CDR3: TGTGCCAGCAGTCAGTATTTAGCGGGAGGGGGAGATACGCAGTATTTT. Translation gives CASSQYLAGGGDTQYF. This sequence joins TRBV7-2 and TRBJ2-3; TRBD2 matches 11 bases. This CDR3 has 16 residues. Germline lookup yields CDR1 SGHTA and CDR2 FQGNSA. The ends lost 6 bases at V and 5 bases at J; junction bases unmatched: 10.